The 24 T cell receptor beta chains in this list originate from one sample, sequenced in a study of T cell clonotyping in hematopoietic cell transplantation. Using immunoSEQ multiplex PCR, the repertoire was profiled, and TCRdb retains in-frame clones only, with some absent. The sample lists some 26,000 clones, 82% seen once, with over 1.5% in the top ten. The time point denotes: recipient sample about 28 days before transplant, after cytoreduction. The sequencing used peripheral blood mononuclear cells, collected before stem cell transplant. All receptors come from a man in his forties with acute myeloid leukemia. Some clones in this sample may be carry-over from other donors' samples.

CDR3 region: CASSRDRTLTYEQYF. The CDR3 bases are TGTGCCAGCAGCCGAGACAGGACATTGACCTACGAGCAGTACTTC. The chain carries TRBV4-2 and TRBJ2-7; weak D call: TRBD1 (6 bases). Germline values: CDR1 LGHNA, CDR2 YNFKEQ. Between the trimmed V and J ends, which lost 4 bases and 2 bases, there was a span of 15 bases. CDR3 size: 15 residues.

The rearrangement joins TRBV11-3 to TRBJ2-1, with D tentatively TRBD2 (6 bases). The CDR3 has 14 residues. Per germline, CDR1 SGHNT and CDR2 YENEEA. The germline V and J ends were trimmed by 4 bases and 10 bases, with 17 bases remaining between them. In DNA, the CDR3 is TGTGCCAGCAGCTCCCGTGGCGGGGCAAGGGAGCAGTTCTTC. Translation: CASSSRGGAREQFF.

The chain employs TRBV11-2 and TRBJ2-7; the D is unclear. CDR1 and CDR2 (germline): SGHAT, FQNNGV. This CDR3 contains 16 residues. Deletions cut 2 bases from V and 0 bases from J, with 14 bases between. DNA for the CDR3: TGTGCCAGCAGCTTATTAATGGGGTCTAGCTCCTACGAGCAGTACTTC. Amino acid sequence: CASSLLMGSSSYEQYF.

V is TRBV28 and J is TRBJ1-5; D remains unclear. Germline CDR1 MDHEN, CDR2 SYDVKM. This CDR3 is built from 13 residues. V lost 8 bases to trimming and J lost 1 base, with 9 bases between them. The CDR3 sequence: CASQSPSNQPQHF. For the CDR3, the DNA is TGTGCCAGCCAGAGTCCAAGCAATCAGCCCCAGCATTTT.

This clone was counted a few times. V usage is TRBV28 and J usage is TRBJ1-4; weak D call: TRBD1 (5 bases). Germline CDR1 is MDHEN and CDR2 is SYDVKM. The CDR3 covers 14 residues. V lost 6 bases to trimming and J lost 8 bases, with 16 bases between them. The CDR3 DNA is TGTGCCAGCAGCTCAAATGGGTGGGACGAAAAACTGTTTTTT. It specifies CASSSNGWDEKLFF.

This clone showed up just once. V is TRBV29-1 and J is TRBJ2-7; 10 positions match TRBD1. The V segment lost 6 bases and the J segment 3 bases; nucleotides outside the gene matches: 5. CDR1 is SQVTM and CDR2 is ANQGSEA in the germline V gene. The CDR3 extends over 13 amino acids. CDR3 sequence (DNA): TGCAGCGTCTCCCGGGACAGGGGCTACGAGCAGTACTTC. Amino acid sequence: CSVSRDRGYEQYF.

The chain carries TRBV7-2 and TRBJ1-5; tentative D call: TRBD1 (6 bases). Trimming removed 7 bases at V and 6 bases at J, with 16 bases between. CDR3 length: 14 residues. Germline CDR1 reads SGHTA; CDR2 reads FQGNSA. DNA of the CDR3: TGTGCCAGCATGGACCGGGCAGGGGTTCAGCCCCAGCATTTT. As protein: CASMDRAGVQPQHF.

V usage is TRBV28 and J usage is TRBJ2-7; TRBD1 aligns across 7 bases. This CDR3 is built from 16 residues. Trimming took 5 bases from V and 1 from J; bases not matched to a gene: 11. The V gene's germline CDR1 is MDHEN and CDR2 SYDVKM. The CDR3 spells CASSRARGRGSYEQYF. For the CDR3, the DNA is TGTGCCAGCAGTAGGGCTAGGGGGCGAGGTTCCTACGAGCAGTACTTC.

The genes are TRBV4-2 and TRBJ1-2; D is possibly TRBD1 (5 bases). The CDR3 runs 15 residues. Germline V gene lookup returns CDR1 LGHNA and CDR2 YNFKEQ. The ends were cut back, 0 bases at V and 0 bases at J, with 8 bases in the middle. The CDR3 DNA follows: TGTGCCAGCAGCCAAGATGGGGGAGCTAACTATGGCTACACCTTC. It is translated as CASSQDGGANYGYTF.

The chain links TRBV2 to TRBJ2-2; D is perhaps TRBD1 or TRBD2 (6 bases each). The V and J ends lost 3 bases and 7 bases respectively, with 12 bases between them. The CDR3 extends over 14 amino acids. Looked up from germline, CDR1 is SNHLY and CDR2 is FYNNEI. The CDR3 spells CASSEPGEVGELFF. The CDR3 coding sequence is TGTGCCAGCAGTGAGCCAGGGGAGGTCGGGGAGCTGTTTTTT.

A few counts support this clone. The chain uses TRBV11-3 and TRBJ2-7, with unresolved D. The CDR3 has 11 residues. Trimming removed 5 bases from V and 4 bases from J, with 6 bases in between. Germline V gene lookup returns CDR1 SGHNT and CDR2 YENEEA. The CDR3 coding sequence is TGTGCCAGCAGCGTATTGTACGAGCAGTACTTC. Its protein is CASSVLYEQYF.

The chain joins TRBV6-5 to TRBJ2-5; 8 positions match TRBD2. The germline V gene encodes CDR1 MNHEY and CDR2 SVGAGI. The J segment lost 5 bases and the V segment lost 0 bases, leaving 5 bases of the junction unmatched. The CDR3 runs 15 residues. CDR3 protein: CASSYSASGLETQYF. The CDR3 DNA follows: TGTGCCAGCAGTTACTCAGCTAGCGGGTTGGAGACCCAGTACTTC.

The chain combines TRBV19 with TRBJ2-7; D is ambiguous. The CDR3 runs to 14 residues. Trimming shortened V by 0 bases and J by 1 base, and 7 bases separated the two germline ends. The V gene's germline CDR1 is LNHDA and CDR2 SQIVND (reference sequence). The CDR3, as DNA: TGTGCCAGTAGTATAGAAGGGATATCCTACGAGCAGTACTTC. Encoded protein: CASSIEGISYEQYF.

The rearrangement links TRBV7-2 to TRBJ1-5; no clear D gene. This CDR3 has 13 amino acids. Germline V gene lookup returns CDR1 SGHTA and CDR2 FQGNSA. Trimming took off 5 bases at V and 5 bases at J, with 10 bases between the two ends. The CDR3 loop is CASSLYSDQPQHF. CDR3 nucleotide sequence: TGTGCCAGCAGCCTTTACAGTGATCAGCCCCAGCATTTT.

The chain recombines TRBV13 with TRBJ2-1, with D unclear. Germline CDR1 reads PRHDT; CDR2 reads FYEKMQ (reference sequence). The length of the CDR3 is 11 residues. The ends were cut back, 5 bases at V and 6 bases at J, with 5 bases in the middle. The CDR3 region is CASSIVNEQFF. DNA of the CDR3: TGTGCCAGCAGCATCGTCAATGAGCAGTTCTTC.

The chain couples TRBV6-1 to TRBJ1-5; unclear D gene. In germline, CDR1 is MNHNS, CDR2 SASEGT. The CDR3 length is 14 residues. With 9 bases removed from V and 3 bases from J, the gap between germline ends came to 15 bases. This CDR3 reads CASRQELFNQPQHF. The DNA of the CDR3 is TGTGCCAGTAGGCAAGAGCTATTCAATCAGCCCCAGCATTTT.

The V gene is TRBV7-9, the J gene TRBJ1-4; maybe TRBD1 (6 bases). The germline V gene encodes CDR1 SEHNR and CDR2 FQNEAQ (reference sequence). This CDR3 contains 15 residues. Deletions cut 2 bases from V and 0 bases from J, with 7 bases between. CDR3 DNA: TGTGCCAGCAGCTTAAGGGGGACAACTAATGAAAAACTGTTTTTT. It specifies CASSLRGTTNEKLFF.

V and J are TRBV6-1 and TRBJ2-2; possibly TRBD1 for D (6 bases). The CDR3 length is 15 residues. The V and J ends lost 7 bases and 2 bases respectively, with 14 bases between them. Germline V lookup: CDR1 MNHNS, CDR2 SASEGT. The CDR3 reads CASIWDIVNTGELFF. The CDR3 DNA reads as TGTGCCAGCATTTGGGACATTGTAAACACCGGGGAGCTGTTTTTT.

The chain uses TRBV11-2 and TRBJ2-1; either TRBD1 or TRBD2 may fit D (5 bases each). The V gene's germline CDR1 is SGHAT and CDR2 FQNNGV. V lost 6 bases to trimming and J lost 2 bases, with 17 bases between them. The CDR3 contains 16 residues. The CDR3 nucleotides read TGTGCCAGCAGTCCCCCATGGGGGTACCCCTACAATGAGCAGTTCTTC. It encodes CASSPPWGYPYNEQFF.

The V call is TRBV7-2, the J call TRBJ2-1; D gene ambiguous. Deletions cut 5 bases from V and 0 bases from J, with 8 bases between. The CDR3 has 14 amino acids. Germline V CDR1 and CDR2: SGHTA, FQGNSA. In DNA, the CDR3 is TGTGCCAGCAGCCCAGGTAGCTCCTACAATGAGCAGTTCTTC. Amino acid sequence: CASSPGSSYNEQFF.

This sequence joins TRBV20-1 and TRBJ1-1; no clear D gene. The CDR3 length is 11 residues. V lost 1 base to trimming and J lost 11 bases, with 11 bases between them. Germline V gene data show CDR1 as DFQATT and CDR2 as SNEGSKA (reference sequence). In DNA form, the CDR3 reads TGCAGTGCTAGAGTCAGATTGGTCGCTTTCTTT. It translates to CSARVRLVAFF.

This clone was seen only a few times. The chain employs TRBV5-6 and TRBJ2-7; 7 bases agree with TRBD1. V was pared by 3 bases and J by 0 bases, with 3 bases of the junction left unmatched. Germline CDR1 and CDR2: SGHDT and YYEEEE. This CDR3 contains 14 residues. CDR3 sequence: CASSSGQISYEQYF. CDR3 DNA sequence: TGTGCCAGCAGCTCGGGACAGATCTCCTACGAGCAGTACTTC. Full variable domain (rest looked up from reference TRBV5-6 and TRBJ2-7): DAGVTQSPTHLIKTRGQQVTLRCSPKSGHDTVSWYQQALGQGPQFIFQYYEEEERQRGNFPDRFSGHQFPNYSSELNVNALLLGDSALYLCASSSGQISYEQYFGPGTRLTVT.

In DNA form, the CDR3 reads TGCGCCAGCAGCCAACCGACAGGTCGAGGTGATGAAGCTTTCTTT. This encodes CASSQPTGRGDEAFF. The chain combines TRBV4-1 with TRBJ1-1; the D gene is possibly TRBD1 (6 bases). Germline V lookup: CDR1 MGHRA, CDR2 YSYEKL. This CDR3 spans 15 amino acids. Trimming shortened V by 2 bases and J by 7 bases, and 17 bases separated the two germline ends.

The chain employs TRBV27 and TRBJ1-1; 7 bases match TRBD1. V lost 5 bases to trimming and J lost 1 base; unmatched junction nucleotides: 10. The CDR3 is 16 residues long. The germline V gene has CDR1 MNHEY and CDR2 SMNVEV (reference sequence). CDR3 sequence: CASSPGTAIGNTEAFF. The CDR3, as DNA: TGTGCCAGCAGTCCTGGGACAGCCATTGGGAACACTGAAGCTTTCTTT.